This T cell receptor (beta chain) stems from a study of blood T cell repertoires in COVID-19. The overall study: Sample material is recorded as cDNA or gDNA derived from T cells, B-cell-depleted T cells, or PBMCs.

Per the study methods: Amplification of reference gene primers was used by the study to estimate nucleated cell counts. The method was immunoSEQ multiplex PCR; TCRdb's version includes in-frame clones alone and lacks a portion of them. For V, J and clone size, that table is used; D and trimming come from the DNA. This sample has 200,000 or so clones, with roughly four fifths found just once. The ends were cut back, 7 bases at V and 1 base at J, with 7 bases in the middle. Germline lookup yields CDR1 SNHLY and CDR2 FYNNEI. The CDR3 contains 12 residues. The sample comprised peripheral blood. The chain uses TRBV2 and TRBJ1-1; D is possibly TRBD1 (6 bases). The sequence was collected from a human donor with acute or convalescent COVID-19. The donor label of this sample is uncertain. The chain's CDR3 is CASMTGNTEAFF. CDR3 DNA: TGTGCCAGCATGACAGGGAACACTGAAGCTTTCTTT.